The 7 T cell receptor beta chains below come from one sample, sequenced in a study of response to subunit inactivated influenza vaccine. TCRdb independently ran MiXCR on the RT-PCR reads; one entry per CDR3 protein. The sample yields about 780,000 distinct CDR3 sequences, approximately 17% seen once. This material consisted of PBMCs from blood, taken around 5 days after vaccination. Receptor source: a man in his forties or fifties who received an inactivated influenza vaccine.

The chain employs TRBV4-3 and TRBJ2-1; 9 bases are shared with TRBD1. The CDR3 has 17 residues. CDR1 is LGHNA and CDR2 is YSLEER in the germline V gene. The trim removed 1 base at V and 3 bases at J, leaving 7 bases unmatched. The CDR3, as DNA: TGCGCCAGCAGCCAAGCACCAGACAGGGGGGTCTACAATGAGCAGTTCTTC. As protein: CASSQAPDRGVYNEQFF.

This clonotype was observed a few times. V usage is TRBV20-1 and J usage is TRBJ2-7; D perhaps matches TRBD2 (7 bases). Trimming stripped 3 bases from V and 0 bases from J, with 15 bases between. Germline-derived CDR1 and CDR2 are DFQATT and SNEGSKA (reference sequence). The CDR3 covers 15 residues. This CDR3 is CSASGAGAYSYEQYF. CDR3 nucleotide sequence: TGCAGTGCTAGTGGGGCGGGGGCCTACTCCTACGAGCAGTACTTC.

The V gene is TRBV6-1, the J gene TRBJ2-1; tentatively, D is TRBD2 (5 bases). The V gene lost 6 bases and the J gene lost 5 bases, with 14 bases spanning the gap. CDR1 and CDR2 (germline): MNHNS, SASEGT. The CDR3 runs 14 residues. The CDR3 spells CASSAGEFHNEQFF. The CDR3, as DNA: TGTGCCAGCAGCGCCGGGGAATTTCACAATGAGCAGTTCTTC.

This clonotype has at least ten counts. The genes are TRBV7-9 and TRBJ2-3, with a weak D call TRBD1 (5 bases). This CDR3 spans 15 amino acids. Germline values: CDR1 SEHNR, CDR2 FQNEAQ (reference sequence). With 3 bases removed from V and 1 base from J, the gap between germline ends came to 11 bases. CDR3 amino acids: CASSLRQIGTDTQYF. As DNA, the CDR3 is TGTGCCAGCAGCTTGAGACAGATAGGCACAGATACGCAGTATTTT.

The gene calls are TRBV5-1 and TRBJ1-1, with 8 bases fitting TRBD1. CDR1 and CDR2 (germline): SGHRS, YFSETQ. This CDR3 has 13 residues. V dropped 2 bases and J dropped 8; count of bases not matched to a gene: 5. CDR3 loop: CASSLFRDREAFF. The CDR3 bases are TGCGCCAGCAGCTTATTCCGGGACAGGGAAGCTTTCTTT.

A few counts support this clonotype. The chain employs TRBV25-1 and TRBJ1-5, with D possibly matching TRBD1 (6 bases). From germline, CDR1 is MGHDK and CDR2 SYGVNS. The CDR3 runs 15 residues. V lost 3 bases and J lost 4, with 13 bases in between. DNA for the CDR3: TGTGCCAGCAGTGAGGGGGGGAGGGGGAATCAGCCCCAGCATTTT. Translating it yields CASSEGGRGNQPQHF.

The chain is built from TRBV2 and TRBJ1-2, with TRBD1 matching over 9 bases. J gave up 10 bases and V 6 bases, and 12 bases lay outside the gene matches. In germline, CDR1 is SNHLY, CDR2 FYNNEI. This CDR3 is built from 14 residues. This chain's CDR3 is CASSRNRDRDYYTF. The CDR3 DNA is TGTGCCAGCAGCCGTAACCGGGACAGGGACTACTACACCTTC.